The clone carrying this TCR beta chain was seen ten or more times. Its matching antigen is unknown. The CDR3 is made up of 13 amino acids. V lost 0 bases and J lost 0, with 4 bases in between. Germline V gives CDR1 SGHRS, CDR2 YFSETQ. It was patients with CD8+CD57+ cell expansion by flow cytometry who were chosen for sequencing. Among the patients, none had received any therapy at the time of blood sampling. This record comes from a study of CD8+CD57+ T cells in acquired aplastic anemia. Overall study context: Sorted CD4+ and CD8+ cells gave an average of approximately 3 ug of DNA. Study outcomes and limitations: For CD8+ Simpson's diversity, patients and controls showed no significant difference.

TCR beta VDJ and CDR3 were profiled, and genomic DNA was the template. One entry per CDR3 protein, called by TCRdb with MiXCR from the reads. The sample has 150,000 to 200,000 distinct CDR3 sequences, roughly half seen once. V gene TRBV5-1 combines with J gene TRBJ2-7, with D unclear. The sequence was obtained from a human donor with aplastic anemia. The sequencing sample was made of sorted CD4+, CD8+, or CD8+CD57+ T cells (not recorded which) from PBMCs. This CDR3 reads CASSLGNSYEQYF. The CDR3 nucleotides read TGCGCCAGCAGCTTGGGGAACTCCTACGAGCAGTACTTC.